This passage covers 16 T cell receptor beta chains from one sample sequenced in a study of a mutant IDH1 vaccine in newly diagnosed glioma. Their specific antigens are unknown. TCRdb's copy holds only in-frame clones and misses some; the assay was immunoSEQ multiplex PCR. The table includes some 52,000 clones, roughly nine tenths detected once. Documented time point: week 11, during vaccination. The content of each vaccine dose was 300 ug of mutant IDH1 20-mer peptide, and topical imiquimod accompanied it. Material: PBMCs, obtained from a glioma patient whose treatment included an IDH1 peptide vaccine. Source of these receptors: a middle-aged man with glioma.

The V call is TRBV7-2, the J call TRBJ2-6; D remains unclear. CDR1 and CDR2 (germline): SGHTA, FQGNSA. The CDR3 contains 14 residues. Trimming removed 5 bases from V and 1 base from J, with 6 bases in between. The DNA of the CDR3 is TGTGCCAGCAGCCTAGGGTCTGGGGCCAACGTCCTGACTTTC. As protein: CASSLGSGANVLTF.

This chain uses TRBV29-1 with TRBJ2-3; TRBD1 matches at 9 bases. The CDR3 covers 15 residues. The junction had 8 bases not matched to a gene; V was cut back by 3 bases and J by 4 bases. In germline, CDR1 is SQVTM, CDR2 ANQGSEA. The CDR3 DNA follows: TGCAGCGTTGAGGGGACAGGGCATGTATCAGATACGCAGTATTTT. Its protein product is CSVEGTGHVSDTQYF.

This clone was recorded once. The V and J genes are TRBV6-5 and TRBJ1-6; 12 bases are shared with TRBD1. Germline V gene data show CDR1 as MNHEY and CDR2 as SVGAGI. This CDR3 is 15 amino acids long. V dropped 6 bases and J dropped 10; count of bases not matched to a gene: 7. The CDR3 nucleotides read TGTGCCAGCAGAAATCCGGGACAGGGGGCCTCACCCCTCCACTTT. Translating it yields CASRNPGQGASPLHF.

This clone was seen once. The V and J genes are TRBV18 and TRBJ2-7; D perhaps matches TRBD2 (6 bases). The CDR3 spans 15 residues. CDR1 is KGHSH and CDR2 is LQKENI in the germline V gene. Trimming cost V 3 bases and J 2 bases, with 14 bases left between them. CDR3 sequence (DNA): TGTGCCAGCTCACCGAACGGCGGGGCGCCCTACGAGCAGTACTTC. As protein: CASSPNGGAPYEQYF.

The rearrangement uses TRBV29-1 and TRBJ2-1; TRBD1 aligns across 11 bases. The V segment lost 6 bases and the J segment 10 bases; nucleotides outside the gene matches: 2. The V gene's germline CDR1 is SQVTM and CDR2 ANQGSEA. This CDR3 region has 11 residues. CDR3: CSVDRGLEQFF. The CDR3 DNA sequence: TGCAGCGTGGACAGGGGGCTGGAGCAGTTCTTC.

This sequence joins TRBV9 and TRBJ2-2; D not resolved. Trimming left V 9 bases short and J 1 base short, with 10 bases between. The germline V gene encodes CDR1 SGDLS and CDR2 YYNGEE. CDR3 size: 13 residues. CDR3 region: CATNRGNTGELFF. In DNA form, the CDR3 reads TGTGCCACGAATCGCGGGAACACCGGGGAGCTGTTTTTT.

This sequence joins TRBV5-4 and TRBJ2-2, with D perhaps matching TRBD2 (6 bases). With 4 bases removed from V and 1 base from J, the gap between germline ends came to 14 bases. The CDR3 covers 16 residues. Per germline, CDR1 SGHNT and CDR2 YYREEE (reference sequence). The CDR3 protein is CASSPLVGGNTGELFF. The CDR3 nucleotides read TGTGCCAGCAGCCCGCTGGTCGGGGGGAACACCGGGGAGCTGTTTTTT.

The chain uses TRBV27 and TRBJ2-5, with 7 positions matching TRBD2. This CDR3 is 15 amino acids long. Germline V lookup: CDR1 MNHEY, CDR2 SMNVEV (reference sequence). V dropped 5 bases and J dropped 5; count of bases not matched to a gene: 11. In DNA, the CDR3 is TGTGCCAGCAGTGCCCGAGGGAGGGGTTGGGAGACCCAGTACTTC. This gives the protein CASSARGRGWETQYF.

The CDR3 spells CASSGIAGGLHEQYF. The CDR3 coding sequence is TGTGCCAGCAGTGGCATAGCGGGGGGGCTCCACGAGCAGTACTTC. The chain is built from TRBV6-1 and TRBJ2-7, with 11 bases matching TRBD2. The CDR3 runs 15 residues. V gave up 4 bases and J gave up 5 bases; unmatched junction bases: 7. Germline CDR1 MNHNS, CDR2 SASEGT.

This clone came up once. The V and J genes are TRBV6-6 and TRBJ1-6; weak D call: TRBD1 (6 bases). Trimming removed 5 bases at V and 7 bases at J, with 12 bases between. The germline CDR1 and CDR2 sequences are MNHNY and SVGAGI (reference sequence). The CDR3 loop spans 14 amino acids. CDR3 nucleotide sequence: TGTGCCAGCAGTCTCGACAGGACCAATTCACCCCTCCACTTT. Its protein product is CASSLDRTNSPLHF.

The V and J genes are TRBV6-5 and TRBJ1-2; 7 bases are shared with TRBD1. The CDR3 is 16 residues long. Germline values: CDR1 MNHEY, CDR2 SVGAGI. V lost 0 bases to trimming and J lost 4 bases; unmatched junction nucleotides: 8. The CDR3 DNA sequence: TGTGCCAGCAGTTACTCGTCACAGGGGATAAGCTATGGCTACACCTTC. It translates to CASSYSSQGISYGYTF.

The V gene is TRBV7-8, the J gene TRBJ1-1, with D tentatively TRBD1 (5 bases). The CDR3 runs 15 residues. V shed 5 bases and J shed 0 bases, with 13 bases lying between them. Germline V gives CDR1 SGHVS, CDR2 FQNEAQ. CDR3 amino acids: CASSLGRGLNTEAFF. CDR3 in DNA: TGTGCCAGCAGCCTAGGGCGGGGGTTGAACACTGAAGCTTTCTTT.

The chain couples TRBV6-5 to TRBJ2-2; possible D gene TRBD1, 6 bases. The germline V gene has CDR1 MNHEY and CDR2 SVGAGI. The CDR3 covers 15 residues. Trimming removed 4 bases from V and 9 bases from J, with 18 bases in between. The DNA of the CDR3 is TGTGCCAGCAGTTCGACAGGAGCCCCTTCCAGGGAGCTGTTTTTT. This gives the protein CASSSTGAPSRELFF.

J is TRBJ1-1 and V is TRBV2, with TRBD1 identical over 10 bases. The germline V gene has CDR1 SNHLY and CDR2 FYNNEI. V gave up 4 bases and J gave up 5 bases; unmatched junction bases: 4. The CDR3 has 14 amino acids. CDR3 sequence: CASSARTGGTEAFF. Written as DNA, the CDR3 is TGTGCCAGCAGTGCACGGACAGGGGGTACTGAAGCTTTCTTT.

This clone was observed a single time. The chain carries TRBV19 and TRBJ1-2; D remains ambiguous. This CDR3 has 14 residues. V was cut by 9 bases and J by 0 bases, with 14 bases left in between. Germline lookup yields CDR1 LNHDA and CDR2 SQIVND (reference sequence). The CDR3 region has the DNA TGTGCCAGCCACGACGGACTGGCTAACTATGGCTACACCTTC. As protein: CASHDGLANYGYTF.

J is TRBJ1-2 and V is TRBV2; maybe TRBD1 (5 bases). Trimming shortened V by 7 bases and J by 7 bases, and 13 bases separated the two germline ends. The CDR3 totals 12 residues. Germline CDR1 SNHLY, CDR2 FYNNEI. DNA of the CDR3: TGTGCCAGCAACTCCCAGGGTGGTGGCTACACCTTC. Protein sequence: CASNSQGGGYTF.